This T cell receptor beta chain was captured by sequencing in a study of shared clonotypes between healthy human individuals. Here immunoSEQ multiplex PCR was the method, and the copy in TCRdb shows in-frame clones only, minus some. The sample has 1,400,000 or so clones, approximately 98.5% seen once. Trimming shortened V by 0 bases and J by 4 bases, and 13 bases separated the two germline ends. The germline CDR1 and CDR2 sequences are MNHNY and SVGAGI (reference sequence). CDR3 length: 16 amino acids. V usage is TRBV6-6 and J usage is TRBJ2-1; no firm D call. The sequenced sample consisted of naive CD4+ T cells sorted from blood. Documented subset: CD45RA+ positively selected. The TCR sequence derives from a man aged 30-40 years in good health. This chain's CDR3 is CASSYSRGVGYNEQFF. In nucleotides, the CDR3 is TGTGCCAGCAGTTACTCGAGAGGAGTCGGTTACAATGAGCAGTTCTTC.